These 23 T cell receptor beta chains were sequenced from one sample in a study of human thymus T cells. The method was immunoSEQ multiplex PCR; TCRdb's version includes in-frame clones alone and lacks a portion of them. The sample records about 78,000 clones, nearly 98% being singletons. Thymic samples were excised during corrective heart operations. Source material: thymus tissue. These receptors originate from a boy under two years old with a congenital heart defect but otherwise immunologically healthy.

The chain couples TRBV11-2 to TRBJ2-4, with D hard to call. Germline assignment: CDR1 SGHAT and CDR2 FQNNGV. V gave up 0 bases and J gave up 0 bases, with 6 bases separating them. The CDR3 is 15 residues long. The CDR3 is CASSLDTLAKNIQYF. CDR3 nucleotide sequence: TGTGCCAGCAGCTTAGATACCCTAGCCAAAAACATTCAGTACTTC.

The rearrangement links TRBV19 to TRBJ2-2; D gene unclear. CDR3 length equals 16 residues. The V gene lost 6 bases and the J gene lost 1 base, with 15 bases spanning the gap. Germline loops: CDR1 LNHDA, CDR2 SQIVND (reference sequence). CDR3 region: CASSESGPENTGELFF. The CDR3 nucleotides are TGTGCCAGTAGCGAATCCGGACCAGAGAACACCGGGGAGCTGTTTTTT. The full variable domain, its missing parts supplied by reference TRBV19 and TRBJ2-2, is DGGITQSPKYLFRKEGQNVTLSCEQNLNHDAMYWYRQDPGQGLRLIYYSQIVNDFQKGDIAEGYSVSREKKESFPLTVTSAQKNPTAFYLCASSESGPENTGELFFGEGSRLTVL.

The chain joins TRBV6-6 to TRBJ2-7; 7 bases line up with TRBD2. V was clipped by 6 bases and J by 2 bases; unmatched bases: 1. This CDR3 has 12 residues. Germline loops: CDR1 MNHNY, CDR2 SVGAGI (reference sequence). The CDR3 coding sequence is TGTGCCAGCAGGCGGGAGACCTACGAGCAGTACTTC. Its protein is CASRRETYEQYF.

The J gene is TRBJ2-5, the V gene TRBV27; TRBD1 might be the D (6 bases). This CDR3 is 15 amino acids long. Looked up from germline, CDR1 is MNHEY and CDR2 is SMNVEV (reference sequence). Trimming took 6 bases from V and 0 from J, leaving 14 bases between them. CDR3 region: CASRRQVHHQETQYF. The DNA for the CDR3 is TGTGCCAGCAGGCGACAGGTCCACCACCAAGAGACCCAGTACTTC.

The chain is built from TRBV9 and TRBJ1-1; 7 bases line up with TRBD1. There are 16 residues in the CDR3. Germline V gene lookup returns CDR1 SGDLS and CDR2 YYNGEE. V lost 4 bases and J lost 2; bases outside the gene matches: 11. CDR3 sequence (DNA): TGTGCCAGCAGCTTTGAACCCAGGGGGATAAACACTGAAGCTTTCTTT. It codes for CASSFEPRGINTEAFF.

The rearrangement links TRBV28 to TRBJ1-5; 8 bases align to TRBD1. This CDR3 has 13 amino acids. CDR1 and CDR2 from the germline V gene are MDHEN and SYDVKM. V shed 10 bases and J 7 bases; nucleotides not matched to a gene: 9. The CDR3 nucleotides are TGTGCCACCGAACAGGGGGTCAGCCAGCCCCAGCATTTT. Protein sequence: CATEQGVSQPQHF.

CDR3 sequence reads: CASSLGTSGRGDTDTQYF. CDR3 bases: TGTGCCAGCAGCTTAGGGACTAGCGGGAGAGGGGACACAGATACGCAGTATTTT. The chain combines TRBV13 with TRBJ2-3; the match to TRBD2 covers 12 bases. There are 18 residues in the CDR3. Trimming removed 0 bases from V and 2 bases from J; junction bases left unmatched: 6. CDR1 PRHDT and CDR2 FYEKMQ come from the germline V gene (reference sequence).

This chain connects TRBV28 to TRBJ2-7; TRBD1 aligns across 9 bases. The V and J ends lost 8 bases and 5 bases, in that order; junction bases with no gene match: 10. Germline CDR1 is MDHEN and CDR2 is SYDVKM. CDR3 length equals 14 residues. As DNA, the CDR3 is TGTGCCAGCTCTCCGAGGGACAGGGCAAACGAGCAGTACTTC. This encodes CASSPRDRANEQYF.

The chain couples TRBV9 to TRBJ2-2; D is perhaps TRBD1 (5 bases). The V end was cut by 0 bases, the J end by 4 bases, with 10 bases between. The CDR3 runs to 15 residues. From germline, CDR1 is SGDLS and CDR2 YYNGEE. Here the CDR3 DNA reads TGTGCCAGCAGCGTAGTTAAAGACAGCACCGGGGAGCTGTTTTTT. The encoded protein is CASSVVKDSTGELFF.

This chain connects TRBV7-9 to TRBJ2-7; D call uncertain. V shed 1 base and J shed 1 base, with 5 bases lying between them. The CDR3 consists of 13 residues. Germline V CDR1 and CDR2: SEHNR, FQNEAQ (reference sequence). The CDR3: CASSLEDSYEQYF. CDR3 bases: TGTGCCAGCAGCTTAGAGGATTCCTACGAGCAGTACTTC.

This clone came up once. This chain uses TRBV19 with TRBJ2-5, with D unclear. Germline V gene lookup returns CDR1 LNHDA and CDR2 SQIVND (reference sequence). The CDR3 loop spans 16 amino acids. The V end was cut by 7 bases, the J end by 7 bases, with 25 bases between. The CDR3 DNA reads as TGTGCCAGTACTTACCCACCACCAGGTAAGCTGAGGACCCAGTACTTC. Translating gives CASTYPPPGKLRTQYF. Filled out from reference TRBV19 and TRBJ2-5, the complete variable domain reads DGGITQSPKYLFRKEGQNVTLSCEQNLNHDAMYWYRQDPGQGLRLIYYSQIVNDFQKGDIAEGYSVSREKKESFPLTVTSAQKNPTAFYLCASTYPPPGKLRTQYFGPGTRLLVL.

The V gene is TRBV28, the J gene TRBJ2-7, with 8 bases aligning to TRBD1. The CDR3 extends over 16 amino acids. J was trimmed by 4 bases and V by 5 bases; bases with no gene match: 13. The germline V gene has CDR1 MDHEN and CDR2 SYDVKM. In DNA, the CDR3 is TGTGCCAGCAGTCCCCCCGGACAGGGCCTCCCTTACGAGCAGTACTTC. Protein product: CASSPPGQGLPYEQYF. Looking up the rest from reference TRBV28 and TRBJ2-7 gives the full variable domain: DVKVTQSSRYLVKRTGEKVFLECVQDMDHENMFWYRQDPGLGLRLIYFSYDVKMKEKGDIPEGYSVSREKKERFSLILESASTNQTSMYLCASSPPGQGLPYEQYFGPGTRLTVT.

The gene calls are TRBV5-8 and TRBJ2-5; D is perhaps TRBD2 (7 bases). Trimming removed 8 bases at V and 2 bases at J, with 13 bases between. Germline V gene data show CDR1 as SGHTS and CDR2 as YDEGEE. This CDR3 has 13 residues. CDR3 DNA sequence: TGTGCCAGTCGGGGGGCTCGACAAGAGACCCAGTACTTC. This codes for CASRGARQETQYF. Variable domain in full (rest from reference TRBV5-8 and TRBJ2-5): EAGVTQSPTHLIKTRGQQATLRCSPISGHTSVYWYQQALGLGLQFLLWYDEGEERNRGNFPPRFSGRQFPNYSSELNVNALELEDSALYLCASRGARQETQYFGPGTRLLVL.

CDR3 DNA sequence: TGTGCCAGCAGCCACAGGGGGCGCAAGGGAAACACCATATATTTT. Its protein is CASSHRGRKGNTIYF. The chain carries TRBV7-2 and TRBJ1-3; TRBD1 matches at 9 bases. CDR3 size: 15 residues. Trimming cost V 5 bases and J 4 bases; bases outside gene matches: 6. Germline CDR1 and CDR2: SGHTA and FQGNSA.

This rearrangement joins TRBV6-1 to TRBJ1-1, with no clear D. Trimming pared 5 bases from V and 4 bases from J, leaving 11 bases between. CDR3 length: 13 amino acids. Germline CDR1 and CDR2: MNHNS and SASEGT. CDR3 sequence (DNA): TGTGCCAGCAGTTGTTCGGTGGCCACTGAAGCTTTCTTT. Its protein is CASSCSVATEAFF.

The chain joins TRBV15 to TRBJ1-4; D gene ambiguous. Per the germline V gene, CDR1 is LNHNV and CDR2 is YYDKDF (reference sequence). CDR3 length: 14 amino acids. The V gene lost 0 bases and the J gene lost 7 bases, with 9 bases spanning the gap. The CDR3 loop is CATSRDGIREKLFF. The CDR3, as DNA: TGTGCCACCAGCAGAGATGGGATTCGTGAAAAACTGTTTTTT.

The chain employs TRBV11-3 and TRBJ2-3, with D possibly TRBD2 on 6 matching bases. CDR3 length: 15 amino acids. Germline assignment: CDR1 SGHNT and CDR2 YENEEA. V shed 3 bases and J shed 0 bases, with 10 bases lying between them. The CDR3 DNA sequence: TGTGCCAGCAGCTTGCGGGGTGCTAGCACAGATACGCAGTATTTT. It encodes CASSLRGASTDTQYF.

The chain has TRBV2 and TRBJ2-1, with D possibly being TRBD1 (6 bases). CDR1 and CDR2 (germline): SNHLY, FYNNEI. The CDR3 is 15 amino acids. V gave up 6 bases and J gave up 8 bases, with 20 bases separating them. The CDR3 DNA sequence: TGTGCCAGCAGACAGAAACCGGGCCAGGGGTATGAGCAGTTCTTC. The encoded protein is CASRQKPGQGYEQFF.

V and J are TRBV6-1 and TRBJ1-1; the D is unclear. V was pared by 1 base and J by 0 bases, with 18 bases between. The length of the CDR3 is 18 residues. Germline V lookup: CDR1 MNHNS, CDR2 SASEGT. CDR3 loop: CASSEGQAGSGMNTEAFF. CDR3 nucleotides: TGTGCCAGCAGTGAAGGGCAGGCCGGTTCGGGGATGAACACTGAAGCTTTCTTT.

The chain links TRBV4-3 to TRBJ2-3, with TRBD2 matching over 14 bases. The CDR3 is made up of 16 amino acids. CDR1 is LGHNA, CDR2 YSLEER, per germline. The junction had 6 bases not matched to a gene; V was cut back by 4 bases and J by 6 bases. CDR3 region: CASSLTSGGAGDTQYF. DNA of the CDR3: TGCGCCAGCAGCCTGACTAGCGGGGGGGCCGGGGATACGCAGTATTTT.

The chain has TRBV6-4 and TRBJ2-5, with 10 bases fitting TRBD2. V shed 2 bases and J 5 bases; nucleotides not matched to a gene: 2. The CDR3 extends over 14 amino acids. Germline V gene sequence: CDR1 MRHNA, CDR2 SNTAGT. Here the CDR3 reads CASSDLSGGETQYF. Written as DNA, the CDR3 is TGTGCCAGCAGTGACCTTAGCGGGGGGGAGACCCAGTACTTC.

The J gene is TRBJ2-6, the V gene TRBV6-5; TRBD2 is a possible D gene (6 bases). V was clipped by 4 bases and J by 1 base, with 8 bases between them. This CDR3 spans 15 amino acids. Germline V gene sequence: CDR1 MNHEY, CDR2 SVGAGI. The chain's CDR3 is CASSSRGSGANVLTF. The CDR3 region has the DNA TGTGCCAGCAGTTCTCGGGGGTCTGGGGCCAACGTCCTGACTTTC.

Concerning this clone itself: Other DNA sequences in this sample translate to the same CDR3. The chain uses TRBV28 and TRBJ2-3; D call uncertain. The CDR3 runs to 12 residues. V lost 2 bases and J 0 bases, leaving 0 bases between the germline ends. Germline V gene sequence: CDR1 MDHEN, CDR2 SYDVKM. CDR3 DNA sequence: TGTGCCAGCAGTTTAAGCACAGATACGCAGTATTTT. This translates into CASSLSTDTQYF.